This T cell receptor (beta chain) comes out of a study of shared clonotypes between healthy human individuals. Study information: Aged between 18 and 49, the donors were a couple of women and three men. Overall study findings and caveats: The researchers took only blood, and tissue repertoires probably look different.

CDR3 length: 14 residues. Germline V gives CDR1 SGDLS, CDR2 YYNGEE. Losses at the gene ends were 3 bases for V and 6 bases for J; bases not matched to a gene: 6. Replicate PCRs for sorted subsets used around 200 ng DNA; this equaled 30,000 to 35,000 T cell genomes. Method: immunoSEQ multiplex PCR; TCRdb's copy keeps in-frame clones and lacks some. The table lists over 2,000,000 clones, over 85% of them singletons. In the naive CD8 group, cells lacked CD45RO and were positively selected for CCR7, so terminally differentiated effector memory CD45RA+ cells were left out. Among the donors, all were Caucasian adults who lived in Nashville, Tennessee. About this clone itself: The antigen remains undetermined.

The V call is TRBV9, the J call TRBJ1-3; the match to TRBD1 covers 7 bases. The TCR comes from a man in his late teens or twenties in good health. Some clones in this sample may be carry-over from other donors' samples. The sample was naive CD8+ T cells from PBMCs. In DNA, the CDR3 is TGTGCCAGCAGCGGGCCGACAGGGATAAACACCATATATTTT. It codes for CASSGPTGINTIYF.